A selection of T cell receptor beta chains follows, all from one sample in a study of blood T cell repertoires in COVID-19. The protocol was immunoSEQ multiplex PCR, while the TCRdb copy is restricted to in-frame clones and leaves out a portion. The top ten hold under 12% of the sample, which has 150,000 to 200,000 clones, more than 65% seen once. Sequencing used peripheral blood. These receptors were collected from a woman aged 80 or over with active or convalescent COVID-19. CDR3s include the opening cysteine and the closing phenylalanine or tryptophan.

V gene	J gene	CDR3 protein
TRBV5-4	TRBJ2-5	CASSHGQEEETQYF
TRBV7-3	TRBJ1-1	CASSSGAGGTEAFF
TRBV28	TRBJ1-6	CASRRASGGNSPLHF
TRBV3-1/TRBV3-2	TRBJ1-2	CASSLGQGYGYTF
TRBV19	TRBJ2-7	CASSNQGLSYEQYF
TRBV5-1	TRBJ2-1	CASSSTPLEYNEQFF
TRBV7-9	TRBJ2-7	CASSPLLVYEQYF
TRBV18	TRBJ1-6	CASSPSTGGMDSPLHF
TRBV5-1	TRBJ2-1	CASSLVLAGGDEQFF
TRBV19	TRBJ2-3	CASSIRLAGGRATDTQYF
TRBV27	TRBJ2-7	CASNPTGSSYEQYF
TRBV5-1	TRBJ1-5	CASRRDSNQPQHF
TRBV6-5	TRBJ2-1	CASSYVTSGSDEQFF
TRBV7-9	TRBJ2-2	CASSPWAGVGTGELFF
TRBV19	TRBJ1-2	CASKTQGYNGYTF
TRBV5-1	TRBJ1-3	CASSLSRGAFSGNTIYF
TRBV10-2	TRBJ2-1	CASSVWGAGDNEQFF
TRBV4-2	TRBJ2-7	CASSQKLAGDYNYEQYF
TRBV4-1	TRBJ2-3	CASSQGLAGPTDTQYF
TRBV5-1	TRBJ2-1	CASSWGLAGGEQFF
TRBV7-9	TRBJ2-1	CASSLAQEQFF
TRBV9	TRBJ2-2	CASSVALGGQGAGRELFF
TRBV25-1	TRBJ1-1	CASGPDRGRNTEAFF
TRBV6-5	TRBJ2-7	CASTDLDPYEQYF
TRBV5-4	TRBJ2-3	CASSLVAGGLTDTQYF
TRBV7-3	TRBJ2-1	CASSLRAGDSYNEQFF
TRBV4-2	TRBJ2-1	CASSQARVVADEQFF
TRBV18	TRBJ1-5	CASSRGVGNQPQHF
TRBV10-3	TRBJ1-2	CATRQALANYGYTF
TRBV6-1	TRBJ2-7	CASSEGTSTAYEQYF
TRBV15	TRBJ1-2	CATSREDFNYGYTF
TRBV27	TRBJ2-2	CASSAMAQGPGELFF
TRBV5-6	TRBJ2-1	CASSRRLAGGGEQFF
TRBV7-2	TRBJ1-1	CASIPGVRTEAFF
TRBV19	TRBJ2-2	CASSIYFRQGVGTGELFF
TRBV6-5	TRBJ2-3	CASSARTSTDTQYF
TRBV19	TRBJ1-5	CASTLGRGQPQHF
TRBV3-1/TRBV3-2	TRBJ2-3	CASSPRGVDTQYF
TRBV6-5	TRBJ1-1	CASSTRQGGGTEAFF
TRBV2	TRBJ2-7	CASSEGLSRSLYEQYF
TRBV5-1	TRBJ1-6	CASSWGQGDNSPLHF
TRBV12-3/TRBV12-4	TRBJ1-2	CASTRDRAYGYTF
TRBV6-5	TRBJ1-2	CASSSSANYGYTF